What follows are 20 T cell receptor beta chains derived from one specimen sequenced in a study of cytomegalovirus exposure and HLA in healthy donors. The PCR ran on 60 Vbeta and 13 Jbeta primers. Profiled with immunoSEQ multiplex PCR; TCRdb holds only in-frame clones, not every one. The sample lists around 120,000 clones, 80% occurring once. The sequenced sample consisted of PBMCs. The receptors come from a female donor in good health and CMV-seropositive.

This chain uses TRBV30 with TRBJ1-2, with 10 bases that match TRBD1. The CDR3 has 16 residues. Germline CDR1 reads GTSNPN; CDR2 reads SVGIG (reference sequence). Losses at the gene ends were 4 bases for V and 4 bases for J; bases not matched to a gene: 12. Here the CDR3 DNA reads TGTGCCTGGAAAGATGGGGACAGGGGTAACACCTATGGCTACACCTTC. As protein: CAWKDGDRGNTYGYTF.

The DNA for the CDR3 is TGTGCCAGCTCACCAGAGCACGGGGAGCTGTTTTTT. Amino acid sequence: CASSPEHGELFF. This chain joins TRBV18 and TRBJ2-2; D not resolved. V lost 2 bases to trimming and J lost 7 bases, with 5 bases between them. CDR3 length: 12 amino acids. The germline gives CDR1 KGHSH, CDR2 LQKENI.

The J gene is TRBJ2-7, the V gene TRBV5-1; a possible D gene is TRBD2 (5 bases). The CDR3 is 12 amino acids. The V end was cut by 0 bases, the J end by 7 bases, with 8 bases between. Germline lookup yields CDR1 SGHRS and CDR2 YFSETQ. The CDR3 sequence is CASSLGTAEQYF. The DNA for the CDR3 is TGCGCCAGCAGCTTGGGGACTGCAGAGCAGTACTTC.

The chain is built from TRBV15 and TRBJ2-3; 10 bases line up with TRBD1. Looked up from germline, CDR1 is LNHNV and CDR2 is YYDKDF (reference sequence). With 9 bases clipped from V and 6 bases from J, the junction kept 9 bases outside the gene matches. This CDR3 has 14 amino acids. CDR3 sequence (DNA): TGTGCCACTACCCGGGACAGGGGCCCCGATACGCAGTATTTT. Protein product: CATTRDRGPDTQYF.

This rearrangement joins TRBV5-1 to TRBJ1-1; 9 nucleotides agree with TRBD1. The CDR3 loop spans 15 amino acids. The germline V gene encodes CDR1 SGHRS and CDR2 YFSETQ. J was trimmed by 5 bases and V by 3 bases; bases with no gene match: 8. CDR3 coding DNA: TGCGCCAGCAGCTGGACAGGGGCCATGATGACTGAAGCTTTCTTT. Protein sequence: CASSWTGAMMTEAFF.

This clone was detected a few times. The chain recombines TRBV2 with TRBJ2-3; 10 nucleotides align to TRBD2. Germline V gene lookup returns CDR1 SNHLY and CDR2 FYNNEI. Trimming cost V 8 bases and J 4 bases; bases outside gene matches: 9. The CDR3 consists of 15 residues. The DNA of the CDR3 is TGTGCCAGCGGAGCGGGGGGGCCGACCGCAGATACGCAGTATTTT. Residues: CASGAGGPTADTQYF.

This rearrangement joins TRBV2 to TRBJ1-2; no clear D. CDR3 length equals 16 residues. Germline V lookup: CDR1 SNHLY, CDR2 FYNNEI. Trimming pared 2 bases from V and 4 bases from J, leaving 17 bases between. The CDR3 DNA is TGTGCCAGCAGTGAACTCGGAGCCACATTTTTCTATGGCTACACCTTC. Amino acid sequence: CASSELGATFFYGYTF.

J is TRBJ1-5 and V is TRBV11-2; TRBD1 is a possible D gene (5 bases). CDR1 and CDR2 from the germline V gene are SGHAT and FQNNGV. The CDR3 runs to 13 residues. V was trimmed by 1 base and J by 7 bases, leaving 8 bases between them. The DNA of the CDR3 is TGTGCCAGCAGCTTAGGACAGTACCAGCCCCAGCATTTT. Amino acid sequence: CASSLGQYQPQHF.

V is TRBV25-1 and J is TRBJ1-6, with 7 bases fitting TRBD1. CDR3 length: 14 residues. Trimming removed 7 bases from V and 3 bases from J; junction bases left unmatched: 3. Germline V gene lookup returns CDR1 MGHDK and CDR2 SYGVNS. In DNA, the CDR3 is TGTGCCAGCACCGGGACAGTCTATAATTCACCCCTCCACTTT. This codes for CASTGTVYNSPLHF.

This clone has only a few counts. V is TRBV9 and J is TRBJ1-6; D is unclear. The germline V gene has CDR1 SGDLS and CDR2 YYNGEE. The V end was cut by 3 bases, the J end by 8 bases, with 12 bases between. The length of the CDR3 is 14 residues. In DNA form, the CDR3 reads TGTGCCAGCAGCGCGCAGGATGCAGATTCACCCCTCCACTTT. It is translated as CASSAQDADSPLHF.

CDR3 in amino acids: CASSANRASYTDTQYF. CDR3 bases: TGTGCCAGCAGCGCCAACAGGGCCTCATACACAGATACGCAGTATTTT. The V call is TRBV7-6, the J call TRBJ2-3, with a weak D call TRBD1 (6 bases). The CDR3 contains 16 residues. The V gene's germline CDR1 is SGHVS and CDR2 FNYEAQ. With 5 bases removed from V and 2 bases from J, the gap between germline ends came to 17 bases. The full variable domain, in which reference TRBV7-6 and TRBJ2-3 provide the parts outside the CDR3, is GAGVSQSPRYKVTKRGQDVALRCDPISGHVSLYWYRQALGQGPEFLTYFNYEAQQDKSGLPNDRFSAERPEGSISTLTIQRTEQRDSAMYRCASSANRASYTDTQYFGPGTRLTVL.

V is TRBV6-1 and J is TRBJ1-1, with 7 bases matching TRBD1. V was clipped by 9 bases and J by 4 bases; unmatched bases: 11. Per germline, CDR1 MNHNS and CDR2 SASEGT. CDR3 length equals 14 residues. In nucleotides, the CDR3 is TGTGCCAGTATCAAACAGGGGTCAGGCACTGAAGCTTTCTTT. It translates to CASIKQGSGTEAFF.

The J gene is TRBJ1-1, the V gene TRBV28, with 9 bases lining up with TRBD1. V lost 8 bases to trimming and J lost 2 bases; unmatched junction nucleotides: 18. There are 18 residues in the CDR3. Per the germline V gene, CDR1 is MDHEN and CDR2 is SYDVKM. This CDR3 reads CASPARLTGGGFNTEAFF. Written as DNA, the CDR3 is TGTGCCAGCCCCGCCCGTCTCACAGGGGGCGGATTTAACACTGAAGCTTTCTTT.

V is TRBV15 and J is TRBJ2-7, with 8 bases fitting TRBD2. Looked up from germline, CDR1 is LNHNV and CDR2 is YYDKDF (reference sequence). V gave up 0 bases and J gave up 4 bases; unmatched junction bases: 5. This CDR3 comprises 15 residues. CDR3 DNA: TGTGCCACCAGCAGAGATGCACTAGCGGTTTACGAGCAGTACTTC. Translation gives CATSRDALAVYEQYF.

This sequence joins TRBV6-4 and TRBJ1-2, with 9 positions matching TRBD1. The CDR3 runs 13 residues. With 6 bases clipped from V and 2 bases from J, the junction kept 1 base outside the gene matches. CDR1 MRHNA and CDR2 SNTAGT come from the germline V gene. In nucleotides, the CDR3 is TGTGCCAGCAGGGGACAGGGAAACTATGGCTACACCTTC. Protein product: CASRGQGNYGYTF.

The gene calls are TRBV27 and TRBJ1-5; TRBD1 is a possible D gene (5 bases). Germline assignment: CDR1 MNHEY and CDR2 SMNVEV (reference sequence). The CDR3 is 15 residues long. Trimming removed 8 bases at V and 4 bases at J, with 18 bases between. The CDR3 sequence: CASALPKGPNQPQHF. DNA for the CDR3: TGTGCCAGCGCACTCCCAAAGGGGCCAAATCAGCCCCAGCATTTT.

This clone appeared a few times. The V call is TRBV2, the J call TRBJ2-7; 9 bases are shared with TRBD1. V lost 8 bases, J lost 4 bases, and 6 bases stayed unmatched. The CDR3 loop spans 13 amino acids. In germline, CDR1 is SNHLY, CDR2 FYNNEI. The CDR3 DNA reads TGTGCCAGCCGACAGGGGGAAGGGTACGAGCAGTACTTC. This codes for CASRQGEGYEQYF.

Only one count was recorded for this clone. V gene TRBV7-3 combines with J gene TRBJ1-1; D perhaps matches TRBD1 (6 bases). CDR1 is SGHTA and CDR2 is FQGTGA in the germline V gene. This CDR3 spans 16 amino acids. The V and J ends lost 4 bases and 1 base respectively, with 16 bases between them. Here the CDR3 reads CASSSPGTPGNTEAFF. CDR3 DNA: TGTGCCAGCAGCTCCCCCGGGACACCCGGGAACACTGAAGCTTTCTTT.

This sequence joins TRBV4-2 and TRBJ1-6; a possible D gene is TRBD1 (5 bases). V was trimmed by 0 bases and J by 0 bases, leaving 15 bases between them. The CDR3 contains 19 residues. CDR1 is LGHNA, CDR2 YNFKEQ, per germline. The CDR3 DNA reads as TGTGCCAGCAGCCAAGATACGGACGCAGGGAACTCCTATAATTCACCCCTCCACTTT. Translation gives CASSQDTDAGNSYNSPLHF.

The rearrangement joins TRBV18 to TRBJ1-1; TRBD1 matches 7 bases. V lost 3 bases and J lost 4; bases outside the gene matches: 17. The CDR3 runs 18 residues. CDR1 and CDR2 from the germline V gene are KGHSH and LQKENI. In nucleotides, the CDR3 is TGTGCCAGCTCACCCTTACCCCAAGACAGGGTCGGGGGCACTGAAGCTTTCTTT. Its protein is CASSPLPQDRVGGTEAFF.